One and the same sample provided the 22 T cell receptor beta chains below, sequenced in a study of shared clonotypes between healthy human individuals. Sequencing used immunoSEQ multiplex PCR; TCRdb keeps in-frame clones, though not all of them. The sample lists 110,000 or so clones, around two thirds occurring once. The sample consisted of memory CD8+ T cells sorted from blood. Subset indicated: CD45RO+ cells pooled with CCR7-negative TemRA cells. The receptors were sampled from a woman aged 30 to 39 in good health.

The chain links TRBV5-1 to TRBJ2-3; 7 bases align to TRBD1. The CDR3 spans 14 residues. Germline CDR1 and CDR2: SGHRS and YFSETQ. Losses at the gene ends were 6 bases for V and 1 base for J; bases not matched to a gene: 5. CDR3 nucleotides: TGCGCCAGCATGTTGGGGACAGGCACAGATACGCAGTATTTT. It translates to CASMLGTGTDTQYF.

The chain is built from TRBV7-2 and TRBJ2-3, with D possibly being TRBD2 (6 bases). Germline V CDR1 and CDR2: SGHTA, FQGNSA. Trimming removed 3 bases from V and 6 bases from J, with 16 bases in between. The CDR3 has 15 residues. The CDR3 loop reads CASSFKSGAGDTQYF. The CDR3 DNA is TGTGCCAGCAGCTTTAAATCGGGAGCGGGCGATACGCAGTATTTT.

The chain uses TRBV28 and TRBJ1-2, with D perhaps TRBD1 (6 bases). The CDR3 runs 16 residues. Trimming shortened V by 3 bases and J by 2 bases, and 16 bases separated the two germline ends. Germline V gene lookup returns CDR1 MDHEN and CDR2 SYDVKM. For the CDR3, the DNA is TGTGCCAGCAGTTTCACAGGGATTGAGCGGAACTATGGCTACACCTTC. Translated, it gives CASSFTGIERNYGYTF.

The sample holds one count of this clone. V gene TRBV5-1 combines with J gene TRBJ2-7; TRBD2 agrees at 7 bases. The J segment lost 4 bases and the V segment lost 7 bases, leaving 11 bases of the junction unmatched. CDR1 is SGHRS and CDR2 is YFSETQ in the germline V gene. The CDR3 sequence is 14 residues long. The CDR3 DNA is TGCGCCAGCGGCCCGGGTTCCGGGAGGTACGAGCAGTACTTC. Protein sequence: CASGPGSGRYEQYF. Using reference TRBV5-1 and TRBJ2-7 for the parts outside the CDR3, the full variable domain is KAGVTQTPRYLIKTRGQQVTLSCSPISGHRSVSWYQQTPGQGLQFLFEYFSETQRNKGNFPGRFSGRQFSNSRSEMNVSTLELGDSALYLCASGPGSGRYEQYFGPGTRLTVT.

V usage is TRBV19 and J usage is TRBJ2-7, with 13 bases fitting TRBD2. Germline V CDR1 and CDR2: LNHDA, SQIVND (reference sequence). The V and J ends lost 5 bases and 2 bases, in that order; junction bases with no gene match: 9. The CDR3 sequence is 17 residues long. The CDR3 loop reads CASSERHGTSGTYEQYF. Here the CDR3 DNA reads TGTGCCAGTAGTGAGCGACACGGGACTAGCGGGACCTACGAGCAGTACTTC.

V gene TRBV9 combines with J gene TRBJ1-5; D possibly corresponds to TRBD1 (6 bases). V lost 1 base, J lost 6 bases, and 14 bases lay in between. This CDR3 spans 15 amino acids. Germline-derived CDR1 and CDR2 are SGDLS and YYNGEE. The CDR3, as DNA: TGTGCCAGCAGCGTAACAGGGTCGGTGGTTCAGCCCCAGCATTTT. Amino acids: CASSVTGSVVQPQHF.

CDR3 sequence reads: CASSLSGLTPAYEQYF. As DNA, the CDR3 is TGTGCCAGCAGTTTATCGGGTTTGACGCCGGCCTACGAGCAGTACTTC. The rearrangement links TRBV27 to TRBJ2-7; D is unresolved. Trimming stripped 0 bases from V and 2 bases from J, with 14 bases between. In germline, CDR1 is MNHEY, CDR2 SMNVEV (reference sequence). The CDR3 covers 16 residues.

This clone has ten or more counts. The chain couples TRBV19 to TRBJ2-2; 12 bases align to TRBD2. V gave up 3 bases and J gave up 3 bases; unmatched junction bases: 8. The germline gives CDR1 LNHDA, CDR2 SQIVND (reference sequence). This CDR3 region has 18 residues. The CDR3 nucleotides are TGTGCCAGTAGTATGTGGCTAGCGGGAGGGCCGGACACCGGGGAGCTGTTTTTT. It translates to CASSMWLAGGPDTGELFF.

The chain links TRBV27 to TRBJ1-5; D gene uncertain. Between the trimmed V and J ends, which lost 5 bases and 0 bases, there was a span of 17 bases. The CDR3 loop spans 17 amino acids. Germline lookup yields CDR1 MNHEY and CDR2 SMNVEV (reference sequence). CDR3: CASSELWIGYSNQPQHF. CDR3 bases: TGTGCCAGCAGTGAGCTCTGGATCGGGTATAGCAATCAGCCCCAGCATTTT.

The chain links TRBV4-1 to TRBJ1-1; 9 nucleotides agree with TRBD1. The germline gives CDR1 MGHRA, CDR2 YSYEKL. The CDR3 consists of 15 residues. Trimming took 2 bases from V and 3 from J; bases not matched to a gene: 4. CDR3 loop: CASSQPGTGYTEAFF. As DNA, the CDR3 is TGCGCCAGCAGCCAACCCGGGACAGGGTACACTGAAGCTTTCTTT.

V usage is TRBV27 and J usage is TRBJ2-7; a weak D match, TRBD1 (6 bases). CDR3 length equals 12 residues. The germline CDR1 and CDR2 sequences are MNHEY and SMNVEV (reference sequence). Trimming took off 2 bases at V and 6 bases at J, with 8 bases between the two ends. The CDR3 loop reads CASSLRRGEQYF. The CDR3 DNA follows: TGTGCCAGCAGTTTACGCAGGGGCGAGCAGTACTTC.

The CDR3 protein is CASSLVPSGSYEQYF. The DNA for the CDR3 is TGTGCCAGCAGCTTGGTTCCTAGCGGCTCCTACGAGCAGTACTTC. This chain joins TRBV5-4 and TRBJ2-7, with 7 positions matching TRBD2. Germline V gene data show CDR1 as SGHNT and CDR2 as YYREEE (reference sequence). The ends lost 0 bases at V and 0 bases at J; junction bases unmatched: 3. This CDR3 contains 15 residues.

The CDR3 DNA follows: TGTGCCAGCAGCCCACCGGCCCCAGGGGTCTATGGCTACACCTTC. It translates to CASSPPAPGVYGYTF. The chain has TRBV7-9 and TRBJ1-2; D is possibly TRBD1 (6 bases). V was pared by 5 bases and J by 4 bases, with 17 bases between. In germline, CDR1 is SEHNR, CDR2 FQNEAQ (reference sequence). This CDR3 is 15 amino acids long.

The CDR3 nucleotides read TGCAGCGGGGGGGACCCTCGCCGAAATGAGCAGTTCTTC. Translation gives CSGGDPRRNEQFF. The rearrangement uses TRBV29-1 and TRBJ2-1, with D maybe TRBD2 (6 bases). Per germline, CDR1 SQVTM and CDR2 ANQGSEA. This CDR3 spans 13 amino acids. Trimming removed 7 bases from V and 7 bases from J, with 17 bases in between.

The chain recombines TRBV9 with TRBJ2-7; D perhaps matches TRBD1 (5 bases). The germline V and J ends were trimmed by 4 bases and 0 bases, with 11 bases remaining between them. The CDR3 has 14 amino acids. Germline V lookup: CDR1 SGDLS, CDR2 YYNGEE. CDR3 residues: CASSPTDNSYEQYF. DNA for the CDR3: TGTGCCAGCAGCCCGACGGACAACTCCTACGAGCAGTACTTC.

The chain has TRBV5-4 and TRBJ1-2; 7 bases match TRBD1. After removal of 4 bases from V and 2 bases from J, the junction contained 8 bases not matched to a gene. The CDR3 spans 15 residues. From germline, CDR1 is SGHNT and CDR2 YYREEE (reference sequence). The CDR3 protein is CASSQPGQRNYGYTF. As DNA, the CDR3 is TGTGCCAGCAGCCAACCGGGACAGAGGAACTATGGCTACACCTTC.

This clone was seen a few times. The chain carries TRBV27 and TRBJ2-7, with 10 bases lining up with TRBD2. Germline values: CDR1 MNHEY, CDR2 SMNVEV (reference sequence). The junction had 10 bases not matched to a gene; V was cut back by 5 bases and J by 6 bases. The CDR3 is made up of 15 amino acids. The CDR3 here is CASSPLLAGVREQYF. The CDR3 DNA sequence: TGTGCCAGCAGTCCCCTCCTAGCGGGAGTACGCGAGCAGTACTTC.

The V and J genes are TRBV27 and TRBJ2-2; 16 bases line up with TRBD2. CDR1 MNHEY and CDR2 SMNVEV come from the germline V gene (reference sequence). Trimming cost V 8 bases and J 4 bases; bases outside gene matches: 13. The CDR3 runs 19 residues. CDR3 in amino acids: CASATGLAGGQPPTGELFF. CDR3 in DNA: TGTGCCAGCGCCACGGGACTAGCGGGAGGGCAACCACCCACCGGGGAGCTGTTTTTT.

This clone turned up a few times. The chain combines TRBV9 with TRBJ2-2; 10 positions match TRBD1. The germline V gene encodes CDR1 SGDLS and CDR2 YYNGEE. V was pared by 2 bases and J by 4 bases, with 5 bases of the junction left unmatched. This CDR3 contains 16 residues. The CDR3 spells CASSVGGTGVTGELFF. In DNA form, the CDR3 reads TGTGCCAGCAGCGTCGGGGGGACAGGGGTCACCGGGGAGCTGTTTTTT.

DNA of the CDR3: TGTGCCAGCAGCTTAGGGCCCGATCCGACTAACTATGGCTACACCTTC. It codes for CASSLGPDPTNYGYTF. The rearrangement uses TRBV11-2 and TRBJ1-2; no clear D gene. The CDR3 is 16 amino acids. V was pared by 1 base and J by 0 bases, with 12 bases between. Germline V gives CDR1 SGHAT, CDR2 FQNNGV.

The V call is TRBV9, the J call TRBJ1-2; TRBD1 aligns across 10 bases. CDR3 size: 20 residues. Germline lookup yields CDR1 SGDLS and CDR2 YYNGEE. Trimming took 3 bases from V and 0 from J; bases not matched to a gene: 17. Here the CDR3 reads CASSGWSVPGQGTANYGYTF. The CDR3 DNA is TGTGCCAGCAGCGGCTGGTCTGTCCCGGGACAGGGGACCGCTAACTATGGCTACACCTTC.

A single count supports this clone. The chain employs TRBV27 and TRBJ1-2; no definite D call. Trimming took off 5 bases at V and 0 bases at J, with 16 bases between the two ends. The germline CDR1 and CDR2 sequences are MNHEY and SMNVEV (reference sequence). This CDR3 has 16 amino acids. For the CDR3, the DNA is TGTGCCAGCAGTCCCCAGCTTGCCCAACCTAACTATGGCTACACCTTC. Amino acid sequence: CASSPQLAQPNYGYTF.